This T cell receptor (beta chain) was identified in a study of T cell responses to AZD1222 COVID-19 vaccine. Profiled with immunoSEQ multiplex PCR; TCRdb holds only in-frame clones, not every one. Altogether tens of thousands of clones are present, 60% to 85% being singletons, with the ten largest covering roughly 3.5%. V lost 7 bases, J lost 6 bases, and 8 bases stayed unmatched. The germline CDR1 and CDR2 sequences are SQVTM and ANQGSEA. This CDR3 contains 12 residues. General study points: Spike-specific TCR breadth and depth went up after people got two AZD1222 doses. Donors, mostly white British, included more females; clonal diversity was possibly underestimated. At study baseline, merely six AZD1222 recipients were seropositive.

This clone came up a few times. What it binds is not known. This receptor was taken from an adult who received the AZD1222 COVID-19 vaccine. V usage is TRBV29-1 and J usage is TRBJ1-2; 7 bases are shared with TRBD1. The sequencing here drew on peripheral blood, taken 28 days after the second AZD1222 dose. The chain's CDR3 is CSATDRDHGYTF. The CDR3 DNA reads TGCAGCGCAACCGACAGGGACCATGGCTACACCTTC.